The 21 T cell receptor beta chains below all came from one sample that was sequenced in a study of T cell changes during pregnancy in multiple sclerosis (dated by TCRdb to about 2019). Library creation used the immunoSEQ multiplex PCR assay. As stored in TCRdb, this immuneACCESS dataset retains in-frame rearrangements with V and J assigned. A fraction of the clones does not appear; measured against another copy, unresolved V genes explain less than half of the discrepancy, and the remainder lacks a known reason. This sample holds roughly 100,000 clones; roughly 92% were observed only once. About 0.89% of the sample belongs to the ten largest clones. Sequences were derived from peripheral blood, sampled after pregnancy. These receptors all come from a female donor with multiple sclerosis, enrolled in a pregnancy study.

The chain uses TRBV4-2 and TRBJ1-2; 7 nucleotides match TRBD1. V shed 0 bases, J shed 2 bases, and the junction held 3 bases outside the gene matches. The germline V gene has CDR1 LGHNA and CDR2 YNFKEQ. This CDR3 has 15 residues. The DNA for the CDR3 is TGTGCCAGCAGCCAAGAAACGACAGGGAACTATGGCTACACCTTC. It translates to CASSQETTGNYGYTF.

The CDR3, as DNA: TGTGCCAGCAGCTTACGGCCACAGGCCTACTCCTACGAGCAGTACTTC. Translated, it gives CASSLRPQAYSYEQYF. The chain is built from TRBV7-8 and TRBJ2-7, with TRBD1 as a possible D gene (5 bases). The germline gives CDR1 SGHVS, CDR2 FQNEAQ. The CDR3 is 16 amino acids. The V gene lost 2 bases and the J gene lost 0 bases, with 14 bases spanning the gap.

The genes are TRBV2 and TRBJ1-2, with 9 positions matching TRBD1. V dropped 6 bases and J dropped 7; count of bases not matched to a gene: 6. Germline CDR1 reads SNHLY; CDR2 reads FYNNEI. The CDR3 loop spans 13 amino acids. CDR3 DNA sequence: TGTGCCAGCAGCCAACAGGGGGCGGGTGGCTACACCTTC. Translation: CASSQQGAGGYTF.

The CDR3 is CASSEVAGTGYEKLFF. In nucleotides, the CDR3 is TGTGCCAGCAGCGAAGTGGCCGGGACAGGTTATGAAAAACTGTTTTTT. The chain has TRBV7-2 and TRBJ1-4; 8 bases line up with TRBD1. CDR1 and CDR2 from the germline V gene are SGHTA and FQGNSA. Trimming at V came to 5 bases and at J to 6 bases, leaving 11 bases not matched to a gene. CDR3 size: 16 residues.

The V call is TRBV19, the J call TRBJ1-5, with 8 bases aligning to TRBD1. The CDR3 is 14 residues long. Looked up from germline, CDR1 is LNHDA and CDR2 is SQIVND (reference sequence). V gave up 4 bases and J gave up 6 bases; unmatched junction bases: 5. The CDR3 DNA is TGTGCCAGTAGTACAGGGGGCGGGGGTCAGCCCCAGCATTTT. This sequence encodes CASSTGGGGQPQHF.

This clone was seen a single time. V is TRBV5-1 and J is TRBJ2-3, with D maybe TRBD1 (5 bases). Trimming removed 4 bases at V and 4 bases at J, with 10 bases between. Germline V gene lookup returns CDR1 SGHRS and CDR2 YFSETQ. This CDR3 comprises 13 residues. The DNA for the CDR3 is TGCGCCAGCAGCCGAGACAGACCAGATACGCAGTATTTT. It is translated as CASSRDRPDTQYF.

The chain combines TRBV2 with TRBJ2-4, with TRBD2 as a possible D gene (6 bases). Germline V gene data show CDR1 as SNHLY and CDR2 as FYNNEI. The CDR3 is 15 residues long. Trimming took 3 bases from V and 0 from J, leaving 9 bases between them. The CDR3 DNA follows: TGTGCCAGCAGTGATCTGGGACTAGCCAAAAACATTCAGTACTTC. This codes for CASSDLGLAKNIQYF.

In nucleotides, the CDR3 is TGTGCCACCCCCCCAGGACGGGAGCAAGAGACCCAGTACTTC. Amino acid sequence: CATPPGREQETQYF. V is TRBV9 and J is TRBJ2-5, with a weak D call TRBD2 (6 bases). The CDR3 covers 14 residues. The germline V and J ends were trimmed by 9 bases and 2 bases, with 17 bases remaining between them. Germline CDR1 SGDLS, CDR2 YYNGEE.

The rearrangement uses TRBV4-3 and TRBJ1-1; D possibly corresponds to TRBD1 (6 bases). Germline CDR1 LGHNA, CDR2 YSLEER. Trimming cost V 0 bases and J 3 bases, with 11 bases left between them. The length of the CDR3 is 15 residues. CDR3 region: CASSQDKGHHTEAFF. The CDR3 coding sequence is TGCGCCAGCAGCCAAGATAAGGGACATCACACTGAAGCTTTCTTT.

J is TRBJ2-3 and V is TRBV5-1, with D unclear. The germline V gene encodes CDR1 SGHRS and CDR2 YFSETQ. The CDR3 loop spans 15 amino acids. V was cut by 0 bases and J by 0 bases, with 8 bases left in between. The CDR3 nucleotides are TGCGCCAGCAGCTTGGACGTGACTAGCACAGATACGCAGTATTTT. It yields the protein CASSLDVTSTDTQYF.

This chain joins TRBV7-2 and TRBJ2-7; 13 bases align to TRBD2. From germline, CDR1 is SGHTA and CDR2 FQGNSA. The CDR3 is 14 residues long. V lost 5 bases to trimming and J lost 5 bases; unmatched junction nucleotides: 3. The CDR3 sequence is CASSQGTSGNEQYF. CDR3 nucleotides: TGTGCCAGCAGCCAAGGGACTAGCGGGAACGAGCAGTACTTC.

This rearrangement joins TRBV6-4 to TRBJ2-1, with 7 bases that match TRBD2. The V and J ends lost 4 bases and 7 bases, in that order; junction bases with no gene match: 4. Germline V gene data show CDR1 as MRHNA and CDR2 as SNTAGT. CDR3 length equals 13 residues. Here the CDR3 reads CASSVGLGNEQFF. CDR3 nucleotide sequence: TGTGCCAGCAGTGTCGGACTAGGGAATGAGCAGTTCTTC.

This chain connects TRBV15 to TRBJ2-1, with TRBD2 matching over 10 bases. Germline CDR1 reads LNHNV; CDR2 reads YYDKDF (reference sequence). The junction had 3 bases not matched to a gene; V was cut back by 1 base and J by 0 bases. The CDR3 loop spans 17 amino acids. CDR3 loop: CATSRGAGGPSYNEQFF. In DNA form, the CDR3 reads TGTGCCACCAGCAGAGGAGCGGGAGGGCCCTCCTACAATGAGCAGTTCTTC.

Note on this clone: One end of the junction varies from germline; a read error may be responsible. This chain joins TRBV6-5 and TRBJ1-5; the D gene is possibly TRBD1 (6 bases). This CDR3 is built from 15 residues. The germline V gene has CDR1 MNHEY and CDR2 SVGAGI. CDR3 sequence reads: CASSHSGTTHQPQHF. The CDR3 nucleotides read TGTGCCAGCAGTCACTCCGGGACAACCCATCAGCCCCAGCATTTT.

The sample holds one count of this clone. In nucleotides, the CDR3 is TGTGCCAGCAGTTCCCGACGACTAGCGGGAGCCTACGAGCAGTACTTC. This codes for CASSSRRLAGAYEQYF. The rearrangement joins TRBV28 to TRBJ2-7; the match to TRBD2 covers 12 bases. Unmatched junction bases numbered 6, after V lost 4 bases and J lost 2 bases. There are 16 residues in the CDR3. The germline CDR1 and CDR2 sequences are MDHEN and SYDVKM.

This clone was seen a handful of times. CDR3: CATAFTGTGGVGYF. The CDR3 bases are TGTGCCACCGCCTTCACCGGGACAGGGGGCGTGGGGTACTTC. The V call is TRBV28, the J call TRBJ2-7; 12 nucleotides agree with TRBD1. J lost 12 bases, V lost 10 bases, and 16 bases had no gene match. CDR1 MDHEN and CDR2 SYDVKM come from the germline V gene. This CDR3 has 14 amino acids.

The chain joins TRBV7-3 to TRBJ2-1, with D possibly being TRBD2 (5 bases). Trimming pared 5 bases from V and 10 bases from J, leaving 12 bases between. This CDR3 has 12 amino acids. Germline CDR1 and CDR2: SGHTA and FQGTGA. The DNA for the CDR3 is TGTGCCAGCAGCCTCGGGGTCGGGGAGCAGTTCTTC. This codes for CASSLGVGEQFF.

V is TRBV5-1 and J is TRBJ2-4; D is possibly TRBD2 (6 bases). Germline loops: CDR1 SGHRS, CDR2 YFSETQ. V was pared by 4 bases and J by 3 bases, with 17 bases between. The length of the CDR3 is 16 residues. This chain's CDR3 is CASSPGGSRGKNIQYF. CDR3 coding DNA: TGCGCCAGCAGCCCAGGAGGGTCTCGGGGCAAAAACATTCAGTACTTC.

The chain recombines TRBV7-2 with TRBJ1-1; D gene uncertain. V dropped 0 bases and J dropped 11 bases, with 7 bases sitting between them. The CDR3 has 11 amino acids. CDR1 and CDR2 from the germline V gene are SGHTA and FQGNSA. This CDR3 reads CASSLAAGAFF. In nucleotides, the CDR3 is TGTGCCAGCAGCTTAGCAGCGGGGGCTTTCTTT.

The chain carries TRBV5-4 and TRBJ1-5; D gene ambiguous. The CDR3 is 14 amino acids. Trimming shortened V by 0 bases and J by 6 bases, and 10 bases separated the two germline ends. Germline CDR1 and CDR2: SGHNT and YYREEE (reference sequence). The CDR3: CASSLGGMGQPQHF. The CDR3 DNA reads TGTGCCAGCAGCTTGGGAGGTATGGGTCAGCCCCAGCATTTT.

The chain has TRBV7-3 and TRBJ2-1, with a tentative D call TRBD2 (6 bases). Germline V lookup: CDR1 SGHTA, CDR2 FQGTGA. This CDR3 is 16 amino acids long. Between the trimmed V and J ends, which lost 5 bases and 2 bases, there was a span of 16 bases. CDR3 region: CASSPDSGRTYNEQFF. In nucleotides, the CDR3 is TGTGCCAGCAGCCCAGACAGCGGGCGAACCTACAATGAGCAGTTCTTC.